This TCR beta chain was retrieved from a study of CD8 T cells in Susac syndrome. Broader study findings: A relatively small number of individuals underwent TCR sequencing and HLA analysis.

Comment on this clonotype: The antigen is undetermined.

cDNA came from about 0.51 to 1 ug RNA primed by random hexamers. One entry per CDR3 protein, called by TCRdb with MiXCR from the immunoSEQ multiplex PCR reads. The sample carries approximately 190,000 distinct CDR3 sequences, approximately 95% recorded once. V shed 9 bases, J shed 0 bases, and the junction held 9 bases outside the gene matches. The CDR3 has 15 amino acids. CDR1 is SNHLY, CDR2 FYNNEI, per germline. The clonotype comes from a human donor in good health. The specimen was CD4+ T cells from PBMCs. This sequence joins TRBV2 and TRBJ2-7, with TRBD1 matching 9 bases. CDR3 DNA sequence: TGTGCCAGTCTTCAGACAGGGGGACTCTCCTACGAGCAGTACTTC. This encodes CASLQTGGLSYEQYF.